This T cell receptor beta chain was sequenced during a study of blood T cell repertoires in COVID-19. V lost 5 bases to trimming and J lost 1 base, with 10 bases between them. The germline V gene encodes CDR1 ENHRY and CDR2 SYGVKD. The CDR3 extends over 14 amino acids. The table came from immunoSEQ multiplex PCR; TCRdb's copy has only in-frame clones and leaves some out. The sample contains about 300,000 clones, approximately 89% of which appear only once. This sequence joins TRBV10-3 and TRBJ2-3, with D perhaps TRBD2 (5 bases). Specimen: peripheral blood. This receptor was obtained from a woman in her thirties with COVID-19, enrolled during active disease. For the CDR3, the DNA is TGTGCCATCAGTCCCAGCGGCGGCACAGATACGCAGTATTTT. Amino acid sequence: CAISPSGGTDTQYF.